Below are 3 T cell receptor beta chains sequenced from a single sample in a study of blood T cell repertoires in COVID-19. Data came from immunoSEQ multiplex PCR; TCRdb stores just in-frame clones and leaves some out. The sample has about 50,000 clones, approximately 85% seen once. The sample was peripheral blood. Every receptor here comes from a man in his 60s with acute or convalescent COVID-19.

This chain joins TRBV28 and TRBJ1-2; 8 bases align to TRBD1. The germline V gene encodes CDR1 MDHEN and CDR2 SYDVKM. V trimming: 6 bases; J trimming: 4 bases; junction bases outside the gene matches: 10. This CDR3 is 15 amino acids long. The CDR3 DNA reads as TGTGCCAGCAGCCGGACAGGGCGAGGTGGCTATGGCTACACCTTC. This encodes CASSRTGRGGYGYTF.

This chain links TRBV30 with TRBJ2-7, with a tentative D call TRBD2 (6 bases). In germline, CDR1 is GTSNPN, CDR2 SVGIG (reference sequence). V lost 0 bases to trimming and J lost 2 bases, with 20 bases between them. The CDR3 is 17 residues long. This CDR3 is CAWSVPGRGRFTYEQYF. The CDR3 region has the DNA TGTGCCTGGAGTGTACCTGGTCGGGGGAGGTTTACCTACGAGCAGTACTTC.

This rearrangement joins TRBV28 to TRBJ1-2; unclear D gene. Germline CDR1 MDHEN, CDR2 SYDVKM. Trimming took off 7 bases at V and 6 bases at J, with 18 bases between the two ends. This CDR3 comprises 14 residues. CDR3 nucleotide sequence: TGTGCCAGCAACCAACCCGGGAACGTTCATGGCTACACCTTC. Encoded protein: CASNQPGNVHGYTF.